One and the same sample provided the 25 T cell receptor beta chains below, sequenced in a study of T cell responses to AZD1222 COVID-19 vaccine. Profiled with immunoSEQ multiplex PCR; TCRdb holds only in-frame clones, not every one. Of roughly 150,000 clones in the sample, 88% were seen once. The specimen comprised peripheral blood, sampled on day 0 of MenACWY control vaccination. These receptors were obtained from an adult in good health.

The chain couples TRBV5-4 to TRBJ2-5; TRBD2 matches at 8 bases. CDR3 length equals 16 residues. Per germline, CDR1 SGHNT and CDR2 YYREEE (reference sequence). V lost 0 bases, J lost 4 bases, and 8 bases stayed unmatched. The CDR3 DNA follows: TGTGCCAGCAGCTTGGTATCGGGGGGGCTGCGAGAGACCCAGTACTTC. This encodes CASSLVSGGLRETQYF.

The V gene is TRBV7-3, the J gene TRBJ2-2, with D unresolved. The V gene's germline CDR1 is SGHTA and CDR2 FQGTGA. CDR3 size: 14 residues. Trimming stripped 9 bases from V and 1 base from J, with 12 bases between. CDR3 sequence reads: CARWAAKNTGELFF. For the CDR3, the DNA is TGTGCCAGATGGGCAGCCAAGAACACCGGGGAGCTGTTTTTT. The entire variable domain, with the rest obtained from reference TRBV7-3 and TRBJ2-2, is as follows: GAGVSQTPSNKVTEKGKYVELRCDPISGHTALYWYRQSLGQGPEFLIYFQGTGAADDSGLPNDRFFAVRPEGSVSTLKIQRTERGDSAVYLCARWAAKNTGELFFGEGSRLTVL.

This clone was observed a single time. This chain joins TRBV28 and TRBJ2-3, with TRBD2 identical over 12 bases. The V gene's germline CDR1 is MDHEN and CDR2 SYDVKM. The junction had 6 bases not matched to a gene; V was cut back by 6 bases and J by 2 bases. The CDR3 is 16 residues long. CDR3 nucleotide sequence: TGTGCCAGCAGCGCGGGACTAGCGGGCCCCACAGATACGCAGTATTTT. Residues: CASSAGLAGPTDTQYF.

In DNA form, the CDR3 reads TGTGCCAGCAGTCCGCAGAGCGGGGAGCTGTTTTTT. This sequence encodes CASSPQSGELFF. The J gene is TRBJ2-2, the V gene TRBV6-6; D gene uncertain. V gave up 5 bases and J gave up 7 bases, with 8 bases separating them. The germline gives CDR1 MNHNY, CDR2 SVGAGI (reference sequence). This CDR3 spans 12 amino acids.

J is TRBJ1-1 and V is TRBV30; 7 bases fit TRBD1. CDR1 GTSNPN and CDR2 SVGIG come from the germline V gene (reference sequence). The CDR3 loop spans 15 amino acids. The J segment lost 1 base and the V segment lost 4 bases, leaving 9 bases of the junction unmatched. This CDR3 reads CAWTSDRVWNTEAFF. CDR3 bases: TGTGCCTGGACCTCAGACAGGGTTTGGAACACTGAAGCTTTCTTT.

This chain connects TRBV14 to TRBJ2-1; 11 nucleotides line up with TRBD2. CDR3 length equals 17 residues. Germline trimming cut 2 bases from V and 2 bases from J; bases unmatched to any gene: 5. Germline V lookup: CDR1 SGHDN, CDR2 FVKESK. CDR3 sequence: CASSQSTSGEPYNEQFF. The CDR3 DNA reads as TGTGCCAGCAGCCAATCGACTAGCGGGGAACCCTACAATGAGCAGTTCTTC.

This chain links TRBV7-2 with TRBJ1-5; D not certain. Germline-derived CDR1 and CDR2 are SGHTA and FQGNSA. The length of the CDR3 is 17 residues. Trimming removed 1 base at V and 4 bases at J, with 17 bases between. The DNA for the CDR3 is TGTGCCAGCAGCTTAGTCCCCGTTGGTCGGGGAAATCAGCCCCAGCATTTT. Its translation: CASSLVPVGRGNQPQHF. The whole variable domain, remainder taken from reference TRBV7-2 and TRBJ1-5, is GAGVSQSPSNKVTEKGKDVELRCDPISGHTALYWYRQSLGQGLEFLIYFQGNSAPDKSGLPSDRFSAERTGGSVSTLTIQRTQQEDSAVYLCASSLVPVGRGNQPQHFGDGTRLSIL.

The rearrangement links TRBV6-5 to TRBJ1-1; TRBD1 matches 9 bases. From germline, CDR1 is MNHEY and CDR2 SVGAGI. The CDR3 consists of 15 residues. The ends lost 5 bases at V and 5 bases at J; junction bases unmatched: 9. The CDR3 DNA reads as TGTGCCAGCAGTAAATTTGACAGGGGGTCGACTGAAGCTTTCTTT. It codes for CASSKFDRGSTEAFF.

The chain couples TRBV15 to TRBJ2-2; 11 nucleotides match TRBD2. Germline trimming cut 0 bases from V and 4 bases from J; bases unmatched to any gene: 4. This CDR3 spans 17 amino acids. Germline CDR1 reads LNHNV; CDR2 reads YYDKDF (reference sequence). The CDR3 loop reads CATSRDRLAGRTGELFF. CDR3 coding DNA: TGTGCCACCAGCAGAGACAGACTAGCGGGGCGCACCGGGGAGCTGTTTTTT. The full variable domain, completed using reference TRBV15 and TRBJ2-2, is DAMVIQNPRYQVTQFGKPVTLSCSQTLNHNVMYWYQQKSSQAPKLLFHYYDKDFNNEADTPDNFQSRRPNTSFCFLDIRSPGLGDTAMYLCATSRDRLAGRTGELFFGEGSRLTVL.

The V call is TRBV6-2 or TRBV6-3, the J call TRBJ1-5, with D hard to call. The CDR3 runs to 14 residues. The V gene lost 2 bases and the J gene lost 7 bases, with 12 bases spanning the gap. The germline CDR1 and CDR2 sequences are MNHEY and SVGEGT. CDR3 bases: TGTGCCAGCAGTTACCTCCCTTTGGGGCAGCCCCAGCATTTT. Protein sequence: CASSYLPLGQPQHF.

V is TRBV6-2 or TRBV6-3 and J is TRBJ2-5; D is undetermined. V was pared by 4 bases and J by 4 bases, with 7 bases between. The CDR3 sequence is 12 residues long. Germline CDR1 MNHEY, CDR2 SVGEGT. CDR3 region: CASSSLVETQYF. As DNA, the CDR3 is TGTGCCAGCAGTTCACTCGTAGAGACCCAGTACTTC.

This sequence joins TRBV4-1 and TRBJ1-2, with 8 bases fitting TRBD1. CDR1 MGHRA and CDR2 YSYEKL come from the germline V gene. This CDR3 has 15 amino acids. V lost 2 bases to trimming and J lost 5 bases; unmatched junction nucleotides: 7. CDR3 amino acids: CASSQQGALEYGYTF. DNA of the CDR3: TGCGCCAGCAGCCAACAGGGGGCCTTGGAGTATGGCTACACCTTC.

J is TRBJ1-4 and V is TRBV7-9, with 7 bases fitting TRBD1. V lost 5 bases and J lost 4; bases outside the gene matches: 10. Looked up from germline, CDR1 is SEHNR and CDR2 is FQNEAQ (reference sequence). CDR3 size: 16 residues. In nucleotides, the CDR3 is TGTGCCAGCAGCACTACAGGGGTTGGTGATAATGAAAAACTGTTTTTT. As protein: CASSTTGVGDNEKLFF.

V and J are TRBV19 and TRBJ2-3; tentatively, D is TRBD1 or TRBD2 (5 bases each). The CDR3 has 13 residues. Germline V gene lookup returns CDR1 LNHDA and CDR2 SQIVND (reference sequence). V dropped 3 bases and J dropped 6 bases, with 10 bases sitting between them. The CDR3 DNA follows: TGTGCCAGTAGTATCGGGGCTAGGGATACGCAGTATTTT. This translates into CASSIGARDTQYF.

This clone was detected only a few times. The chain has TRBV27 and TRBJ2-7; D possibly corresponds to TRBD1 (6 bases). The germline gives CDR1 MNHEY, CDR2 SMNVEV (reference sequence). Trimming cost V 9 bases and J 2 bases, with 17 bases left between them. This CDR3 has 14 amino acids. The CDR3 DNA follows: TGTGCCAGTCAAAAAACAGGGTGGGCCTACGAGCAGTACTTC. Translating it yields CASQKTGWAYEQYF.

The CDR3 spells CASSPRFGGAEAFF. CDR3 coding DNA: TGTGCCAGCAGCCCAAGATTTGGCGGGGCTGAAGCTTTCTTT. This chain uses TRBV3-1 (or the pseudogene TRBV3-2) with TRBJ1-1; D gene ambiguous. The V gene lost 4 bases and the J gene lost 6 bases, with 15 bases spanning the gap. Germline V lookup: CDR1 LGHDT, CDR2 YNNKEL (reference sequence). The CDR3 contains 14 residues.

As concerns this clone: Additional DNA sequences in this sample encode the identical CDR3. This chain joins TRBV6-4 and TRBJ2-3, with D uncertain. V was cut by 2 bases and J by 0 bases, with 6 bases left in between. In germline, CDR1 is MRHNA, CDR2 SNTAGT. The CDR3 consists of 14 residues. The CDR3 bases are TGTGCCAGCAGTGACGGCCCTAGCACAGATACGCAGTATTTT. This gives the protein CASSDGPSTDTQYF.

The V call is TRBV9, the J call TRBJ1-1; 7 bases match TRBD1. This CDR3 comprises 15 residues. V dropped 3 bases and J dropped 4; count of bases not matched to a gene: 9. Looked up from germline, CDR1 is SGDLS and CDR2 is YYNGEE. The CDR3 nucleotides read TGTGCCAGCAGCGCTCAGGGGGTGATGGGCACTGAAGCTTTCTTT. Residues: CASSAQGVMGTEAFF.

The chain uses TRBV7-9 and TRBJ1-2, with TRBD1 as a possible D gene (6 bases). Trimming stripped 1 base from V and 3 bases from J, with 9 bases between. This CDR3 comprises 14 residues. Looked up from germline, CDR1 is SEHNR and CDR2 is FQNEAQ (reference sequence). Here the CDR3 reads CASSLVGGHYGYTF. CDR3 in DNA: TGTGCCAGCAGCTTAGTGGGGGGGCACTATGGCTACACCTTC.

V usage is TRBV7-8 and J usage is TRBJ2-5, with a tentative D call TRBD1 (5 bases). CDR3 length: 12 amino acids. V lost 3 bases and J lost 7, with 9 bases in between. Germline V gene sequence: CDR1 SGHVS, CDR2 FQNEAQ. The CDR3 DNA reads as TGTGCCAGCAGCTTCTCCCAGGGGACCCAGTACTTC. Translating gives CASSFSQGTQYF.

The CDR3 here is CASSVNRQSNQPQHF. The CDR3, as DNA: TGTGCCAGCAGCGTTAATCGGCAGTCCAATCAGCCCCAGCATTTT. J is TRBJ1-5 and V is TRBV7-8, with no clear D. The CDR3 contains 15 residues. Trimming left V 5 bases short and J 3 bases short, with 14 bases between. Germline values: CDR1 SGHVS, CDR2 FQNEAQ.

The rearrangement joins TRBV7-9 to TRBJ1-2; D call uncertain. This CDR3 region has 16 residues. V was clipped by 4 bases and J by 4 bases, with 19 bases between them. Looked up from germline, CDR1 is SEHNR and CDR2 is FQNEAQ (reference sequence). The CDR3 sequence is CASSSGLGRQGYGYTF. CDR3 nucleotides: TGTGCCAGCAGCTCCGGACTTGGACGCCAAGGCTATGGCTACACCTTC.

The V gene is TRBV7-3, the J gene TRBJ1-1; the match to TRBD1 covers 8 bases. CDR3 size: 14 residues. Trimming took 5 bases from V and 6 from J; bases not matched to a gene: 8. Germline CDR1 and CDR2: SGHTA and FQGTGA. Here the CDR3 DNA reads TGTGCCAGCAGCCCCGGACAGGGTAGGGCTGAAGCTTTCTTT. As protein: CASSPGQGRAEAFF.

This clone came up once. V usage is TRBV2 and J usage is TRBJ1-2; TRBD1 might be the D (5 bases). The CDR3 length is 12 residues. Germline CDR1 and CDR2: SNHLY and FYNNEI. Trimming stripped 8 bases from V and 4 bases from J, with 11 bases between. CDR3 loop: CASGEQGYGYTF. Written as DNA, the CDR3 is TGTGCCAGCGGAGAGCAGGGCTATGGCTACACCTTC.

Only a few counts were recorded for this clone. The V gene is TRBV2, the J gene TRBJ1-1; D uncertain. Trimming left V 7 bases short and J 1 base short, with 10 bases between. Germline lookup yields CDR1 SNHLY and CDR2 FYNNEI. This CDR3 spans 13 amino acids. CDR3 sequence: CASKATANTEAFF. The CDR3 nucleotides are TGTGCCAGCAAGGCCACAGCGAACACTGAAGCTTTCTTT.